Detailed here is one T cell receptor (beta chain). Recruits, aged about 18 to 89 years, lived in 24 US areas. CDR3 length: 14 residues. Per the germline V gene, CDR1 is KGHDR and CDR2 is SFDVKD. Trimming removed 4 bases from V and 8 bases from J; junction bases left unmatched: 8. Method: immunoSEQ multiplex PCR; TCRdb's copy keeps in-frame clones and lacks some. This sample carries roughly 420,000 clones, around nine tenths of them seen once, and the ten largest clones take approximately 0.96%. The data stem from a study of blood T cell repertoires in COVID-19. The receptor's source is a young woman with acute COVID-19. This sequence joins TRBV24-1 and TRBJ2-7; the match to TRBD1 covers 9 bases. Sequenced material: PBMCs or T cells enriched from blood (not recorded which). The CDR3 coding sequence is TGTGCCACCAGTGAAGCCGGGACAGGGACGAAGCAGTACTTC. It codes for CATSEAGTGTKQYF.